This TCR beta chain derives from a study of identical twins. MiXCR, run by TCRdb on the 5' RACE reads, gives a single entry per CDR3 protein. This table holds roughly 350,000 distinct CDR3 sequences, 9% to 15% found once. Germline trimming cut 1 base from V and 4 bases from J; bases unmatched to any gene: 3. This CDR3 region has 14 residues. Germline V CDR1 and CDR2: MGHDK, SYGVNS. This clonotype was counted ten times or more. No antigen is known for it. Notes on the study in general: Memory repertoires showed no such pattern, whereas abundant cord blood beta clonotypes carried fewer insertions. Twins showed weaker excess sharing in their beta out-of-frame sequences. Shared out-of-frame alpha sequences (those common to twins) showed excess low generation probability.

The data also belong to a second study, concerning yellow fever vaccine responses in identical twins. As that report states: Vaccine T cell responses of twins reportedly seemed partly convergent and partly personalized.

The sequence came from a woman under 30 in good health. This chain connects TRBV25-1 to TRBJ1-1, with 7 bases lining up with TRBD1. Sequencing used CD8+ T cells sorted from blood. This chain's CDR3 is CASSELGTVTEAFF. Here the CDR3 DNA reads TGTGCCAGCAGTGAATTGGGGACAGTCACTGAAGCTTTCTTT.